The 7 T cell receptor beta chains given below trace back to one sample, sequenced in a study of T cells after yellow fever vaccination (dated by TCRdb to the late 2010s). The treatment or condition label, as the study defines it: live attenuated yellow fever vaccine strain. The library was made by 5' RACE. These reads were obtained on an Illumina HiSeq 2500. The public reads were reprocessed in TCRdb via fastp at Q25 and MiXCR, keeping in-frame beta chains. Entries are consolidated by CDR3 protein sequence, retaining the most common genes and DNA. The sample includes 450,000 to 650,000 distinct CDR3 sequences, with around a fifth observed a single time. The top ten hold less than 20% of the sample. The sample in question was PBMCs, obtained 21 days after the first yellow fever vaccination. The receptors were gathered from a man aged 18 to 35 who received the YFV17D yellow fever vaccine.

This clonotype appeared a few times. The chain joins TRBV27 to TRBJ2-4; D is perhaps TRBD2 (5 bases). This CDR3 region has 16 residues. Germline V gene data show CDR1 as MNHEY and CDR2 as SMNVEV (reference sequence). With 6 bases removed from V and 3 bases from J, the gap between germline ends came to 18 bases. Here the CDR3 reads CASSPRPAAVKNIQYF. The CDR3 nucleotides read TGTGCCAGCAGCCCCCGCCCGGCAGCGGTCAAAAACATTCAGTACTTC.

This clonotype has just a few counts. The rearrangement links TRBV20-1 to TRBJ1-1; the D gene is possibly TRBD1 (5 bases). This CDR3 has 12 amino acids. CDR1 DFQATT and CDR2 SNEGSKA come from the germline V gene (reference sequence). Trimming cost V 5 bases and J 6 bases, with 13 bases left between them. CDR3: CSAAHGTAEAFF. In DNA form, the CDR3 reads TGCAGTGCTGCCCATGGGACGGCTGAAGCTTTCTTT.

This clonotype has just a few counts. The rearrangement links TRBV6-1 to TRBJ2-5; 7 positions agree with TRBD1. Germline lookup yields CDR1 MNHNS and CDR2 SASEGT. The V and J ends lost 2 bases and 2 bases, in that order; junction bases with no gene match: 5. This CDR3 spans 15 amino acids. CDR3 sequence reads: CASSEPGQLQETQYF. For the CDR3, the DNA is TGTGCCAGCAGTGAACCGGGACAGTTACAAGAGACCCAGTACTTC.

The rearrangement links TRBV12-3 or TRBV12-4 to TRBJ1-1; the D gene is possibly TRBD1 (5 bases). CDR3 size: 15 residues. With 3 bases removed from V and 3 bases from J, the gap between germline ends came to 14 bases. The CDR3 DNA is TGTGCCAGCAGTTTGAGGGGCCCTATTTACACTGAAGCTTTCTTT. It yields the protein CASSLRGPIYTEAFF.

The V and J genes are TRBV6-2 or TRBV6-3 and TRBJ1-2; maybe TRBD1 (5 bases). CDR3 length: 13 residues. The germline V gene has CDR1 MNHEY and CDR2 SVGEGT. V lost 8 bases to trimming and J lost 3 bases, with 13 bases between them. CDR3 bases: TGTGCCAGCGCTCGGGGCGCCGACTATGGCTACACCTTC. This encodes CASARGADYGYTF.

The genes are TRBV9 and TRBJ2-5; tentatively, D is TRBD2 (5 bases). The CDR3 totals 16 residues. V was pared by 2 bases and J by 4 bases, with 18 bases between. Germline values: CDR1 SGDLS, CDR2 YYNGEE. The CDR3 coding sequence is TGTGCCAGCAGCGTGACGTATCGGGGAATGAGAGAGACCCAGTACTTC. Translated, it gives CASSVTYRGMRETQYF.

This sequence joins TRBV7-4 and TRBJ1-4; D may be TRBD1 (6 bases). Germline V gene sequence: CDR1 SGHVT, CDR2 SQSDAQ. Trimming cost V 5 bases and J 7 bases, with 17 bases left between them. This CDR3 is 15 amino acids long. The CDR3 is CASSDPGTPCEKLFF. The CDR3 DNA reads TGTGCCAGCAGCGATCCCGGGACACCCTGTGAAAAACTGTTTTTT.